Shown below are 31 T cell receptor beta chains from a single sample sequenced in a study of long-term antiretroviral therapy in people with HIV (dated by TCRdb to about 2022). The immunoSEQ hsTCRB v3.0 assay was used at survey level resolution to sequence the TRB variable region. Drawn from immuneACCESS, this table holds only the in-frame rearrangements with V and J called that TCRdb kept. Clones are partly lost; checked studies trace under half to an unresolved V gene and leave the rest unexplained. This sample gives 30,000 to 40,000 clones in total; 82% of them show up just once. Jointly, the top ten make up 13% of the sample. The sequenced sample was unsorted PBMCs, obtained 0.3 years after starting antiretroviral therapy. These receptors were taken from a man between 18 and 29 years old with HIV.

This chain connects TRBV4-2 to TRBJ2-1; TRBD2 matches at 7 bases. The CDR3 has 15 amino acids. The trim removed 4 bases at V and 1 base at J, leaving 4 bases unmatched. Germline CDR1 is LGHNA and CDR2 is YNFKEQ. The CDR3 DNA sequence: TGTGCCAGCAGCCCCAGCGGGACGTCCTACAATGAGCAGTTCTTC. Amino acids: CASSPSGTSYNEQFF.

This chain links TRBV7-9 with TRBJ1-2; D ambiguous. In germline, CDR1 is SEHNR, CDR2 FQNEAQ (reference sequence). The CDR3 loop spans 14 amino acids. V lost 6 bases, J lost 2 bases, and 13 bases lay in between. CDR3 coding DNA: TGTGCCAGCAGTAATTCGGCAGAAAACTATGGCTACACCTTC. Amino acid sequence: CASSNSAENYGYTF.

DNA for the CDR3: TGTGCCAGCAGCTTAGAATGGAGCTCTGGGGCCAACGTCCTGACTTTC. It is translated as CASSLEWSSGANVLTF. The rearrangement joins TRBV7-2 to TRBJ2-6; no reliable D call. The CDR3 is 16 amino acids. The V gene's germline CDR1 is SGHTA and CDR2 FQGNSA. V lost 1 base and J lost 0, with 7 bases in between.

The J gene is TRBJ2-1, the V gene TRBV7-6; TRBD1 agrees at 10 bases. The CDR3 has 15 residues. Per the germline V gene, CDR1 is SGHVS and CDR2 is FNYEAQ. V lost 1 base, J lost 7 bases, and 4 bases stayed unmatched. The CDR3 sequence is CASSLGGTGVNEQFF. The CDR3 nucleotides are TGTGCCAGCAGCTTAGGTGGGACAGGGGTAAATGAGCAGTTCTTC.

The chain recombines TRBV9 with TRBJ2-5; 7 bases match TRBD2. The germline V gene encodes CDR1 SGDLS and CDR2 YYNGEE. The CDR3 is 15 residues long. V shed 0 bases and J 3 bases; nucleotides not matched to a gene: 5. CDR3 in amino acids: CASSVASGVKETQYF. DNA for the CDR3: TGTGCCAGCAGCGTAGCCAGCGGGGTCAAAGAGACCCAGTACTTC.

This chain uses TRBV15 with TRBJ2-5; D is uncertain. Germline V gives CDR1 LNHNV, CDR2 YYDKDF (reference sequence). The V end was cut by 5 bases, the J end by 2 bases, with 9 bases between. The CDR3 is 13 amino acids. The CDR3 DNA reads as TGTGCCACCAGCTGGGTCGGTCAAGAGACCCAGTACTTC. Its protein is CATSWVGQETQYF.

This chain links TRBV7-2 with TRBJ2-3, with TRBD1 identical over 7 bases. Germline values: CDR1 SGHTA, CDR2 FQGNSA. V gave up 5 bases and J gave up 0 bases; unmatched junction bases: 5. There are 15 residues in the CDR3. The CDR3 spells CASSLGTVSTDTQYF. CDR3 DNA sequence: TGTGCCAGCAGCCTAGGGACAGTTAGCACAGATACGCAGTATTTT.

This clone was observed a few times. V gene TRBV30 combines with J gene TRBJ2-7; 9 positions match TRBD1. This CDR3 has 14 amino acids. Trimming cost V 8 bases and J 2 bases; bases outside gene matches: 10. Germline V gene data show CDR1 as GTSNPN and CDR2 as SVGIG (reference sequence). This CDR3 is CAGSPGQGPYEQYF. The CDR3 DNA reads TGTGCCGGTAGCCCAGGACAGGGGCCCTACGAGCAGTACTTC.

This clone was found a few times. The chain links TRBV6-1 to TRBJ1-6, with D possibly matching TRBD1 (6 bases). This CDR3 has 13 amino acids. The ends were cut back, 11 bases at V and 8 bases at J, with 16 bases in the middle. The germline gives CDR1 MNHNS, CDR2 SASEGT. CDR3 amino acids: CAVSRGTDSPLHF. The CDR3 DNA sequence: TGTGCCGTGTCCAGGGGAACGGATTCACCCCTCCACTTT.

The genes are TRBV4-3 and TRBJ2-1, with D unclear. The CDR3 covers 18 residues. V was clipped by 0 bases and J by 4 bases, with 19 bases between them. Germline assignment: CDR1 LGHNA and CDR2 YSLEER. CDR3 residues: CASSQDSVDLMGYNEQFF. The CDR3 region has the DNA TGCGCCAGCAGCCAAGACAGCGTCGACCTGATGGGATACAATGAGCAGTTCTTC.

V gene TRBV28 combines with J gene TRBJ1-5; D gene ambiguous. With 2 bases removed from V and 0 bases from J, the gap between germline ends came to 5 bases. CDR1 and CDR2 from the germline V gene are MDHEN and SYDVKM. CDR3 size: 14 residues. The CDR3 loop is CASSLPSSNQPQHF. CDR3 nucleotide sequence: TGTGCCAGCAGTTTACCCTCTAGCAATCAGCCCCAGCATTTT.

This chain uses TRBV30 with TRBJ2-2; 8 bases are a match to TRBD1. The CDR3 extends over 15 amino acids. CDR1 is GTSNPN, CDR2 SVGIG, per germline (reference sequence). V shed 0 bases and J 6 bases; nucleotides not matched to a gene: 6. The CDR3 coding sequence is TGTGCCTGGAGTGTACAGACAGGGGAGGCCGGGGAGCTGTTTTTT. Residues: CAWSVQTGEAGELFF.

The chain uses TRBV27 and TRBJ2-7; unclear D gene. The germline gives CDR1 MNHEY, CDR2 SMNVEV (reference sequence). The CDR3 is made up of 11 amino acids. V lost 3 bases and J 9 bases, leaving 9 bases between the germline ends. CDR3 nucleotides: TGTGCCAGCAGTTTTGGGTTTGTGCAGTACTTC. It is translated as CASSFGFVQYF.

The rearrangement links TRBV6-5 to TRBJ2-2; possibly TRBD1 for D (6 bases). The CDR3 runs 14 residues. Germline values: CDR1 MNHEY, CDR2 SVGAGI. The V end was cut by 10 bases, the J end by 6 bases, with 18 bases between. CDR3 residues: CATKLTGIAGELFF. The CDR3 nucleotides are TGTGCCACCAAGTTGACAGGTATCGCCGGGGAGCTGTTTTTT.

The chain has TRBV4-3 and TRBJ2-5, with TRBD2 matching 8 bases. Germline CDR1 reads LGHNA; CDR2 reads YSLEER. The J segment lost 4 bases and the V segment lost 0 bases, leaving 7 bases of the junction unmatched. There are 16 residues in the CDR3. The CDR3 sequence is CASSQDLAGSAETQYF. The DNA of the CDR3 is TGCGCCAGCAGCCAAGACTTAGCGGGATCGGCAGAGACCCAGTACTTC.

The chain combines TRBV19 with TRBJ1-5; D uncertain. The CDR3 extends over 14 amino acids. CDR1 and CDR2 (germline): LNHDA, SQIVND (reference sequence). V lost 7 bases and J 7 bases, leaving 17 bases between the germline ends. The CDR3 bases are TGTGCCAGTAACTCCGGGCCCCTGGGGCAGCCCCAGCATTTT. Translated, it gives CASNSGPLGQPQHF. Full variable domain (outside the CDR3, taken from reference TRBV19 and TRBJ1-5): DGGITQSPKYLFRKEGQNVTLSCEQNLNHDAMYWYRQDPGQGLRLIYYSQIVNDFQKGDIAEGYSVSREKKESFPLTVTSAQKNPTAFYLCASNSGPLGQPQHFGDGTRLSIL.

This chain links TRBV10-3 with TRBJ2-2, with a possible D match to TRBD2 (7 bases). The germline V gene encodes CDR1 ENHRY and CDR2 SYGVKD. Trimming stripped 4 bases from V and 3 bases from J, with 15 bases between. CDR3 length equals 16 residues. This CDR3 reads CAISAAGARDTGELFF. Here the CDR3 DNA reads TGTGCCATCAGTGCCGCGGGGGCGAGGGACACCGGGGAGCTGTTTTTT.

The chain is built from TRBV7-3 and TRBJ2-3; D call uncertain. The V gene's germline CDR1 is SGHTA and CDR2 FQGTGA. The CDR3 is 15 residues long. Between the trimmed V and J ends, which lost 5 bases and 4 bases, there was a span of 16 bases. The CDR3: CASSAQPVESDTQYF. CDR3 nucleotide sequence: TGTGCCAGCAGCGCCCAGCCGGTCGAGTCAGATACGCAGTATTTT.

This chain joins TRBV27 and TRBJ2-2, with D tentatively TRBD1 or TRBD2 (5 bases each). The CDR3 length is 16 residues. V was trimmed by 1 base and J by 3 bases, leaving 12 bases between them. CDR1 and CDR2 from the germline V gene are MNHEY and SMNVEV (reference sequence). The CDR3 loop is CASSLWGYKDTGELFF. CDR3 DNA: TGTGCCAGCAGTTTATGGGGGTATAAGGACACCGGGGAGCTGTTTTTT.

The V gene is TRBV6-5, the J gene TRBJ2-7, with 7 bases matching TRBD2. Germline CDR1 reads MNHEY; CDR2 reads SVGAGI. The length of the CDR3 is 15 residues. With V trimmed by 2 bases and J by 0 bases, 4 bases remained unmatched. As DNA, the CDR3 is TGTGCCAGCAGTTACACCGGGACTAACTCCTACGAGCAGTACTTC. Protein sequence: CASSYTGTNSYEQYF.

The gene calls are TRBV18 and TRBJ2-5, with D uncertain. CDR3 size: 14 residues. Germline CDR1 and CDR2: KGHSH and LQKENI. The V end lost 2 bases, the J end lost 8 bases, and 15 bases lay between the germline ends. The CDR3, as DNA: TGTGCCAGCTCACCAACGGGTGTACGAAGCACCCAGTACTTC. It specifies CASSPTGVRSTQYF.

This rearrangement joins TRBV27 to TRBJ2-7, with D hard to call. Trimming cost V 2 bases and J 3 bases, with 11 bases left between them. CDR3 length: 14 amino acids. Germline CDR1 MNHEY, CDR2 SMNVEV (reference sequence). The CDR3 DNA reads as TGTGCCAGCAGTTTAGAGCGTCCAGGCTACGAGCAGTACTTC. Translation: CASSLERPGYEQYF.

The chain combines TRBV18 with TRBJ2-5; no firm D call. The ends were cut back, 3 bases at V and 2 bases at J, with 7 bases in the middle. CDR1 KGHSH and CDR2 LQKENI come from the germline V gene. The CDR3 spans 13 residues. CDR3 in amino acids: CASSPRIQETQYF. CDR3 DNA: TGTGCCAGCTCACCCCGCATTCAAGAGACCCAGTACTTC. Based on the CDR3 plus reference TRBV18 and TRBJ2-5, the full variable domain is NAGVMQNPRHLVRRRGQEARLRCSPMKGHSHVYWYRQLPEEGLKFMVYLQKENIIDESGMPKERFSAEFPKEGPSILRIQQVVRGDSAAYFCASSPRIQETQYFGPGTRLLVL.

V usage is TRBV7-9 and J usage is TRBJ1-2; 9 bases line up with TRBD1. V was pared by 5 bases and J by 2 bases, with 9 bases of the junction left unmatched. The CDR3 sequence is 16 residues long. Germline CDR1 and CDR2: SEHNR and FQNEAQ (reference sequence). The CDR3 sequence: CASSARTGDFNYGYTF. The CDR3 DNA sequence: TGTGCCAGCAGCGCCAGGACAGGGGATTTCAACTATGGCTACACCTTC.

This clone showed up just once. V gene TRBV10-2 combines with J gene TRBJ2-1; 7 bases match TRBD2. Looked up from germline, CDR1 is WSHSY and CDR2 is SAAADI. V lost 2 bases, J lost 4 bases, and 5 bases stayed unmatched. The CDR3 has 15 amino acids. For the CDR3, the DNA is TGCGCCAGCAGTGAGGGGCGGGAGAGGTACAATGAGCAGTTCTTC. Its protein product is CASSEGRERYNEQFF.

The genes are TRBV5-4 and TRBJ1-2; a possible D gene is TRBD1 (5 bases). The CDR3 has 14 amino acids. V dropped 4 bases and J dropped 2 bases, with 12 bases sitting between them. From germline, CDR1 is SGHNT and CDR2 YYREEE (reference sequence). The CDR3 here is CASSPHAGNYGYTF. CDR3 sequence (DNA): TGTGCCAGCAGCCCCCACGCAGGGAACTATGGCTACACCTTC.

A remark on this clone: Relative to the germline gene, one junction end is altered; a read error may explain this. The chain links TRBV6-1 to TRBJ2-1, with D perhaps TRBD2 (6 bases). Looked up from germline, CDR1 is MNHNS and CDR2 is SASEGT. The CDR3 totals 17 residues. The CDR3 DNA reads as TGTGCCATCAGTGAGTCGCCGGGATCCCGGGGGTACAATGAGCAGTTCTTC. It yields the protein CAISESPGSRGYNEQFF.

This clone was seen once. The chain has TRBV14 and TRBJ2-3; D is ambiguous. This CDR3 spans 15 amino acids. Germline V CDR1 and CDR2: SGHDN, FVKESK. Trimming stripped 4 bases from V and 2 bases from J, with 13 bases between. In DNA form, the CDR3 reads TGTGCCAGCAGCCCCCTAGGGCTTACCACAGATACGCAGTATTTT. Protein product: CASSPLGLTTDTQYF.

This chain connects TRBV5-6 to TRBJ2-5; 7 bases agree with TRBD1. The V gene's germline CDR1 is SGHDT and CDR2 YYEEEE. V shed 0 bases, J shed 9 bases, and the junction held 2 bases outside the gene matches. The CDR3 sequence is 12 residues long. The CDR3 DNA reads TGTGCCAGCAGCTTGGGGGACAGTGCCCAGTACTTC. Its protein product is CASSLGDSAQYF.

V usage is TRBV10-3 and J usage is TRBJ2-5, with 15 bases that match TRBD2. The CDR3 runs 20 residues. J was trimmed by 2 bases and V by 4 bases; bases with no gene match: 14. Germline-derived CDR1 and CDR2 are ENHRY and SYGVKD. The CDR3, as DNA: TGTGCCATCAGTGCCCGAGAAGGACTAGCGGGAGGGTTTAGGCAAGAGACCCAGTACTTC. Amino acids: CAISAREGLAGGFRQETQYF.

The chain carries TRBV7-9 and TRBJ1-4, with D possibly TRBD1 on 6 matching bases. The V gene lost 5 bases and the J gene lost 0 bases, with 16 bases spanning the gap. Germline values: CDR1 SEHNR, CDR2 FQNEAQ (reference sequence). The CDR3 covers 17 residues. CDR3 sequence (DNA): TGTGCCAGCAGCCCGGAACAGGGACATGCAACTAATGAAAAACTGTTTTTT. It is translated as CASSPEQGHATNEKLFF.